This T cell receptor beta chain was recorded in a study of cytomegalovirus exposure and HLA in healthy donors (dated by TCRdb to the late 2010s). General notes on the study: An earlier analysis of around 600 of the donors reported roughly 270 Gb of sequence data and 117 million unique TCR beta sequences from some 180 million T cells. An early release covering about 600 HLA-typed donors comprised about 290 gigabases of sequencing data and roughly 85 million unique TCR sequences. Among the roughly 430 genotyped donors, around 79% belonged to the genetic ancestry cluster associated with self-reported Caucasian donors. The study aimed to test whether cataloging public T cell receptors could reveal signatures of past pathogen exposure. The study profiled the T cell repertoires of some 610 subjects by immunosequencing and related them to cytomegalovirus serostatus. In addition to the first cohort of 666 subjects, a separate validation cohort of under 150 different subjects was used. To predict cytomegalovirus infection status, the study brought together high-throughput TCR immunosequencing, statistical association of individual TCRs with disease status, and machine learning. A later analysis re-examined previously published TCR beta repertoires from roughly 650 donors and added high-resolution HLA genotyping to investigate patterns of TCR occurrence. In the later analysis, no new phenotypic data were used to find candidate immune exposures; instead, reliance was placed on TCR beta sequences and their occurrence across donors. To decide whether each TCR beta V gene segment behaved as functional or pseudogenic, an earlier analysis of fewer than 750 of the donors relied on high-throughput TCR beta sequencing. Donor age, sex, ethnicity and CMV serostatus were collected together with the repertoire data. In a later genetic analysis, genome-wide SNP genotypes for about three fifths of the roughly 670 donors were used, and that subset was treated as a discovery cohort. Every discovery cohort repertoire had been produced on one sequencing platform. Both class I and class II loci were covered by HLA typing, at four-digit resolution. The number of donors typed differed by locus, with 629-630 for A, B, C, DRB1 and DQB1, around 500 for DQA1, some 570 for DPA1, and approximately 470 for DPB1. Because of strong linkage in the cohort, a few DR-DQ haplotypes were treated as single units for association and clustering. On average, about 240,000 unique TCR beta nucleotide sequences were sequenced per donor among fewer than 500 genotyped donors of the cohort, with 15% to 20% of those sequences being non-productive.

What the authors observed across the whole study: In a later analysis, TCR association rates were found to vary across HLA loci, with the most associated TCRs seen for DRB1 alleles and the fewest for HLA-C alleles. Some IMGT-functional V segments, including TRBV6-2 and TRBV6-3, could not be told apart with the 87-base-pair reads, so those segments were excluded. In an earlier analysis of 587 of the donors, most TCR beta V segments appeared in productive rearrangements about 87% or about 30% of the time, broadly matching IMGT annotations. Compared with the approximately 720-donor mean, donors in an Asian-associated ancestry cluster had fewer N-insertions in productive TCRs, according to a later genetic analysis. Because some donors lacked HLA typing at each locus, the association tests relied only on the typed subset. A later analysis associated about 17,000 TCR beta sequences with specific HLA alleles at a false discovery rate of 0.05. While some public TCRs were present in many individuals, most TCR sequences turned up only very rarely across donors. In vitro tests confirmed that a few of the cytomegalovirus-associated TCR beta chains recognize cytomegalovirus antigens. Roughly uniform sequencing depth across donors was assumed in presence/absence analyses, although this assumption may not hold. The authors suggested that the approach could potentially be generalized to other disease states and immunological phenotypes. The study gave a list of some 150 TCR beta chains associated with cytomegalovirus. Only TCR beta chains were sequenced in this cohort, and the absence of alpha or paired-chain data limited detectable features. A group of highly shared sequence variants was considered likely to be a technical artifact of the sequencing pipeline. Roughly 17 rarely observed V segments, including chromosome 9 orphons, were excluded from the earlier analysis of about 610 of the donors because counts were too low. Immune exposure information for the cohort was limited to CMV serostatus. A further reported finding was that TCR beta sequences accurately predicted the HLA-A and HLA-B alleles for most subjects in the first cohort. V-gene and J-gene trimming of TCR beta chains was associated with a missense DCLRE1C variant in a later genetic analysis, and the association was replicated in an independent cohort. The classifier was reported to diagnose cytomegalovirus status with high specificity and sensitivity in both the original and validation cohorts. Correlated functional status among segregating V segments might be attributable to linkage disequilibrium, but an unknown experimental factor could not be ruled out. According to a later analysis, parvovirus B19, influenza, CMV and Epstein-Barr virus appeared linked to several top co-occurrence clusters. In a later analysis, HLA-associated TCR beta chains showed more clonal expansion and lower generation probabilities than non-associated chains that were equally common. Most CMV-associated TCR beta chains appeared to be HLA-restricted in a later analysis, and the HLA associations seemed to be driven largely by CMV exposure. When HLA alleles, especially DR and DQ, strongly co-occurred, attributing TCR associations to individual alleles was difficult.

A remark on this clone: It has no known antigen specificity. No much larger clone is present one base from it, and per-base qualities are unavailable.

V was cut back by 2 bases and J by 7 bases, leaving a gap of 13 bases between them. The CDR3 covers 15 residues, taking in both the cysteine and the phenylalanine. Solely the CDR3 DNA is kept, with 45 bases framed from the first base. Via the germline V gene, CDR1 is SGHDT and CDR2 YYEEEE. Library preparation was by the immunoSEQ multiplex PCR assay. For the multiplex PCR, a mixture combining 60 forward primers for TCR Vbeta segments and 13 reverse primers for TCR Jbeta segments was used. The CDR3 region of rearranged TCR beta genes was amplified from genomic DNA by a multiplex PCR assay. The Illumina HiSeq System was used to sequence the amplified TCR beta libraries as 87-base-pair reads. The study's processing was this. A later analysis counted tens of millions of unique TCR beta chains across the 640 or so repertoires, and about 10 million of these chains were shared by at least two donors. Raw reads were error-corrected and collapsed into unique sequences by a nearest-neighbor algorithm in which closely related sequences were merged to remove PCR and sequencing errors. V, D and J gene segments were assigned by aligning CDR3 sequences to IMGT reference sequences. For a sequence to be retained, at least a six-nucleotide match to both a V gene segment and a J gene segment was required. A rearrangement was called productive if the CDR3 had no stop codons and remained in frame with V and J, and every other rearrangement was called non-productive. CDR3 was defined according to IMGT convention as the region running from the second conserved V-encoded cysteine to the conserved J-encoded phenylalanine. The earlier analysis of fewer than 700 of the donors excluded sequences that lacked an unambiguous match to a single V gene segment. In an earlier analysis of 587 of the donors, V segments were called functional above 56.7% productive rearrangements and were called segregating when the between-donor standard deviation exceeded 5%. A statistical classification framework was built for diagnosing cytomegalovirus status from the catalog of TCR beta chain sequences. In a later analysis, V and J genes were assigned by comparing TCR nucleotide sequences against IMGT/GENE-DB human TR gene sequences. The TCRdist pipeline was used in a later analysis to assign CDR3 sequences and most-parsimonious VDJ recombination scenarios. In a later analysis, each TCR beta chain was defined by its CDR3 amino acid sequence together with its V-gene family, and reads without a unique V-gene family were excluded. As a way to deal with suspected cross-contamination and a sequencing artifact, a later analysis dropped hundreds of nucleotide sequences that were highly shared and had low generation probability. For each public chain, a later analysis derived a clonal expansion index from normalized ranks of inferred template counts within each repertoire. In a later analysis, generation probabilities were computed with a VDJ recombination model fitted to out-of-frame rearrangements, and the resulting probabilities were checked against IGoR. In a later analysis, hypergeometric tests were used to score TCR-TCR, TCR-HLA and TCR-CMV co-occurrence, with a repertoire-size bias correction applied to TCR pairs. To estimate false discovery rates, a later analysis permuted the HLA or CMV assignments 20 times. A later analysis grouped co-occurring TCRs with DBSCAN, adding TCRdist sequence similarity when clustering within HLA-allele-positive subsets. For co-occurrence clustering, repertoires with fewer than 30,000 or more than 120,000 public chains were excluded, along with four to six repertoires with anomalous nucleotide sharing. Entries here come from immuneACCESS through TCRdb and include only in-frame sequences with V and J called. Some clones fail to appear in such tables; in the studies checked, an unresolved V gene covers under half of the shortfall, and the cause of the remainder is unknown. The V and J calls and clone size are taken from that table; D and trimming were inferred from the DNA. The table for this sample lists about 150,000 clones; 65% to 80% of them were counted only once. The ten top clones hold 13% of the sample.

The cohort comprised 670 or so healthy bone marrow donors. Cohort members were all nominally healthy when sampled, although unrecorded immune exposures were likely present. The donor tested CMV seropositive, placing the donor among the approximately 290 seropositive members of the cohort. A peripheral blood sample was provided by each donor, and peripheral blood mononuclear cells were used for TCR beta sequencing. The Qiagen DNeasy Blood Extraction Kit was used to extract genomic DNA from the blood cell samples. The sample was PBMCs. The chain employs TRBV5-6 and TRBJ1-6; the D gene assignment is ambiguous. This receptor was identified in a man aged 35-49 years in good health and CMV-seropositive. The CDR3 reads as follows: CASSFSGGKNSPLHF. The DNA reads as follows: TGTGCCAGCAGCTTCAGTGGCGGAAAAAATTCACCCCTCCACTTT.